Listed here are 4 T cell receptor beta chains from one sample, sequenced in a study of beta chain features in type 1 diabetes (dated by TCRdb to the late 2010s). Broader findings and caveats from the paper: Type 1 diabetes patients showed a moderate but significant shortening of TCRB CDR3 length in all four CD4+ subsets.

Libraries came from the immunoSEQ multiplex PCR assay. All of the isolated RNA was reverse transcribed with the High Capacity cDNA Reverse Transcription Kit, so expressed TCRB transcripts were sequenced. TCRdb's version of the immuneACCESS table is confined to in-frame rearrangements and falls short of the full clone set. An unresolved V gene accounts for under half of the shortfall where checked; the remainder is of unknown origin. Across this sample there are nearly 700,000 clones, with about an eighth seen only once. Approximately 0.02% of the sample lies in the top ten. For these TCRs, the target antigens are not known. The sequencing input was naive CD4+ T cells from blood. According to the study, the label for this sample's cell subset or site signals: true naive CD4+ T cells. Source of these receptors: a man between 18 and 29 years old with type 1 diabetes.

The chain uses TRBV23-1 and TRBJ2-7, with D perhaps matching TRBD1 or TRBD2 (5 bases each). TRBV23-1 is sorted into the ORF group, with uncertain function. The CDR3 spans 13 residues. Trimming removed 4 bases at V and 4 bases at J, with 11 bases between. The CDR3 DNA sequence: TGCGCCAGCAGTCCCCAGGGACCTTACGAGCAGTACTTC. As protein: CASSPQGPYEQYF.

The CDR3 sequence is CSVSSGNYGYTF. The DNA of the CDR3 is TGCAGCGTTTCCTCCGGAAACTATGGCTACACCTTC. The chain couples TRBV29-1 to TRBJ1-2, with D unresolved. Per germline, CDR1 SQVTM and CDR2 ANQGSEA. This CDR3 region has 12 residues. The V and J ends lost 5 bases and 2 bases respectively, with 9 bases between them.

The chain recombines TRBV12-5 with TRBJ2-5; D possibly corresponds to TRBD2 (5 bases). Germline CDR1 LGHNT, CDR2 FRNRAP. Trimming took off 7 bases at V and 4 bases at J, with 13 bases between the two ends. This CDR3 is built from 13 residues. The CDR3 DNA reads TGTGCTAGTGCTATGGACTGGGTAGAGACCCAGTACTTC. Encoded protein: CASAMDWVETQYF.

In its sample, this clone was seen a few times. This chain links TRBV19 with TRBJ2-6; D call uncertain. V shed 3 bases and J shed 4 bases, with 7 bases lying between them. This CDR3 comprises 14 residues. CDR1 and CDR2 (germline): LNHDA, SQIVND (reference sequence). CDR3 in DNA: TGTGCCAGTAGTATTCTGGCCGGGGCCAACGTCCTGACTTTC. It encodes CASSILAGANVLTF.